This T cell receptor beta chain stems from a study of T cell changes during pregnancy in multiple sclerosis. Produced via immunoSEQ multiplex PCR; TCRdb's table is partial and in-frame only. The sample includes 95,000 to 100,000 clones, roughly nine tenths of them seen just once. V was shortened by 5 bases and J by 1 base, with 8 bases between the two germline ends. Germline CDR1 is SGHVS and CDR2 is FQNEAQ. The CDR3 runs to 13 residues. The sequence was obtained from a female donor in good health, enrolled as a control in a pregnancy study. Material: peripheral blood, obtained after pregnancy. The chain carries TRBV7-8 and TRBJ1-1; D is unclear. CDR3 coding DNA: TGTGCCAGCAGCCGAGAACCGAACACTGAAGCTTTCTTT. The encoded protein is CASSREPNTEAFF.